A single sample is the source of the 16 T cell receptor beta chains below, sequenced in a study of blood T cell repertoires in COVID-19. Profiling relied on immunoSEQ multiplex PCR, and the TCRdb table lists in-frame clones only, not all of them. The table records approximately 200,000 clones, approximately 81% of them present only once. Sequencing input: peripheral blood. All receptors derive from a person aged 70 to 85 with COVID-19, enrolled during active disease.

CDR3 DNA sequence: TGTGCCAGCAGCTCGTTCGGGCAGGGGATCTACGAGCAGTACTTC. Translating it yields CASSSFGQGIYEQYF. The chain combines TRBV7-6 with TRBJ2-7, with D tentatively TRBD1 (6 bases). V shed 4 bases and J shed 3 bases, with 16 bases lying between them. This CDR3 region has 15 residues. Germline V CDR1 and CDR2: SGHVS, FNYEAQ.

J is TRBJ2-7 and V is TRBV18, with D perhaps TRBD1 (6 bases). This CDR3 region has 14 residues. V was clipped by 3 bases and J by 5 bases, with 14 bases between them. Looked up from germline, CDR1 is KGHSH and CDR2 is LQKENI. The CDR3 nucleotides are TGTGCCAGCTCACCCGGACAGACGTTCCACGAGCAGTACTTC. It yields the protein CASSPGQTFHEQYF.

V gene TRBV7-9 combines with J gene TRBJ2-7, with 11 bases lining up with TRBD1. Germline assignment: CDR1 SEHNR and CDR2 FQNEAQ (reference sequence). The trim removed 5 bases at V and 3 bases at J, leaving 0 bases unmatched. The CDR3 extends over 13 amino acids. In nucleotides, the CDR3 is TGTGCCAGCAGCGGGACAGGGGGCTACGAGCAGTACTTC. It codes for CASSGTGGYEQYF.

The chain uses TRBV28 and TRBJ1-4; D may be TRBD1 (6 bases). CDR3 length equals 17 residues. Trimming shortened V by 5 bases and J by 7 bases, and 23 bases separated the two germline ends. The germline CDR1 and CDR2 sequences are MDHEN and SYDVKM. CDR3 coding DNA: TGTGCCAGCAGTCTACGATTCAACAGGGATATTCGTGAAAAACTGTTTTTT. It yields the protein CASSLRFNRDIREKLFF.

This clone was detected once. The chain couples TRBV28 to TRBJ1-1; the D is unclear. Germline CDR1 MDHEN, CDR2 SYDVKM. The V end lost 3 bases, the J end lost 0 bases, and 8 bases lay between the germline ends. The CDR3 has 14 residues. CDR3 protein: CASSLPTVNTEAFF. The CDR3 DNA reads as TGTGCCAGCAGTTTGCCTACAGTGAACACTGAAGCTTTCTTT. The full variable domain, completed using reference TRBV28 and TRBJ1-1, is DVKVTQSSRYLVKRTGEKVFLECVQDMDHENMFWYRQDPGLGLRLIYFSYDVKMKEKGDIPEGYSVSREKKERFSLILESASTNQTSMYLCASSLPTVNTEAFFGQGTRLTVV.

This sequence joins TRBV14 and TRBJ2-7; D is possibly TRBD2 (5 bases). The CDR3 sequence is 13 residues long. Germline-derived CDR1 and CDR2 are SGHDN and FVKESK. Trimming stripped 1 base from V and 4 bases from J, with 8 bases between. Here the CDR3 reads CASSQAPGYEQYF. CDR3 in DNA: TGTGCCAGCAGCCAAGCTCCGGGGTACGAGCAGTACTTC.

Details on this clone: One end of the junction is discordant with germline, which a read error may explain. This rearrangement joins TRBV7-3 to TRBJ2-1; 16 bases match TRBD2. The germline CDR1 and CDR2 sequences are SGHTA and FQGTGA. CDR3 size: 18 residues. CDR3 nucleotide sequence: TGTGCCAGCAGCCCAACCGGGACTAGCGGGAGGGCCTATAATGAGCAGTTCTTC. Its translation: CASSPTGTSGRAYNEQFF.

The V and J genes are TRBV9 and TRBJ1-6; D is perhaps TRBD1 (6 bases). Trimming took off 3 bases at V and 7 bases at J, with 14 bases between the two ends. CDR1 SGDLS and CDR2 YYNGEE come from the germline V gene. The CDR3 is 15 amino acids. CDR3 nucleotides: TGTGCCAGCAGCGAGGGGGGGCTGGGGAATTCACCCCTCCACTTT. Encoded protein: CASSEGGLGNSPLHF.

As for this clone: Other DNA sequences in this specimen translate into the identical CDR3. The V and J genes are TRBV14 and TRBJ1-2; D remains unclear. This CDR3 contains 13 residues. Germline V gene data show CDR1 as SGHDN and CDR2 as FVKESK. The V and J ends lost 1 base and 7 bases respectively, with 10 bases between them. As DNA, the CDR3 is TGTGCCAGCAGCCAAGTAGGAAGGAGTGGCTACACCTTC. It encodes CASSQVGRSGYTF.

The rearrangement links TRBV6-2 or TRBV6-3 to TRBJ2-7, with D uncertain. This CDR3 comprises 14 residues. Trimming stripped 5 bases from V and 2 bases from J, with 13 bases between. Germline values: CDR1 MNHEY, CDR2 SVGEGT. The CDR3 sequence: CASSTALLPYEQYF. The CDR3 nucleotides are TGTGCCAGCAGTACCGCCCTATTACCCTACGAGCAGTACTTC.

This clone was seen only a few times. The chain employs TRBV29-1 and TRBJ1-1; the D is unclear. The germline V gene encodes CDR1 SQVTM and CDR2 ANQGSEA. V was shortened by 7 bases and J by 0 bases, with 9 bases between the two germline ends. The CDR3 contains 12 residues. The CDR3 loop reads CSAQQMNTEAFF. Written as DNA, the CDR3 is TGCAGCGCACAGCAAATGAACACTGAAGCTTTCTTT.

Notes on this clone: The same CDR3 can be traced to other DNA sequences in this sample. This rearrangement joins TRBV5-1 to TRBJ2-7, with a weak D call TRBD1 (5 bases). V was cut by 0 bases and J by 5 bases, with 12 bases left in between. CDR1 is SGHRS and CDR2 is YFSETQ in the germline V gene. The CDR3 is made up of 14 amino acids. Written as DNA, the CDR3 is TGCGCCAGCAGCTTGGTACGTCAGGGCAACGAGCAGTACTTC. Protein sequence: CASSLVRQGNEQYF. Full variable domain (remainder filled in from reference TRBV5-1 and TRBJ2-7): KAGVTQTPRYLIKTRGQQVTLSCSPISGHRSVSWYQQTPGQGLQFLFEYFSETQRNKGNFPGRFSGRQFSNSRSEMNVSTLELGDSALYLCASSLVRQGNEQYFGPGTRLTVT.

This clone showed up just a few times. The CDR3 is CASSKRDGELFF. DNA for the CDR3: TGTGCCAGCAGCAAACGGGACGGGGAGCTGTTTTTT. V is TRBV9 and J is TRBJ2-2, with a tentative D call TRBD2 (5 bases). This CDR3 spans 12 amino acids. The ends were cut back, 4 bases at V and 7 bases at J, with 8 bases in the middle. Germline lookup yields CDR1 SGDLS and CDR2 YYNGEE.

The rearrangement links TRBV27 to TRBJ2-2; 8 bases match TRBD1. Germline loops: CDR1 MNHEY, CDR2 SMNVEV (reference sequence). Trimming at V came to 2 bases and at J to 8 bases, leaving 1 base not matched to a gene. The CDR3 runs 13 residues. The chain's CDR3 is CASSLNRGGELFF. CDR3 coding DNA: TGTGCCAGCAGTTTAAACAGGGGGGGGGAGCTGTTTTTT.

This CDR3 is CASSLEGGNSPLHF. The CDR3 DNA reads as TGTGCCAGCAGCTTAGAGGGGGGGAATTCACCCCTCCACTTT. This chain links TRBV11-3 with TRBJ1-6; tentative D call: TRBD1 (5 bases). The CDR3 contains 14 residues. V was clipped by 0 bases and J by 7 bases, with 7 bases between them. Germline V gene lookup returns CDR1 SGHNT and CDR2 YENEEA.

The chain recombines TRBV25-1 with TRBJ1-6; D not resolved. Deletions cut 6 bases from V and 0 bases from J, with 12 bases between. Germline V gene data show CDR1 as MGHDK and CDR2 as SYGVNS. There are 16 residues in the CDR3. The CDR3 spells CASREAKISYNSPLHF. CDR3 bases: TGTGCCAGCAGGGAAGCTAAGATCTCCTATAATTCACCCCTCCACTTT. Based on the CDR3 plus reference TRBV25-1 and TRBJ1-6, the full variable domain is EADIYQTPRYLVIGTGKKITLECSQTMGHDKMYWYQQDPGMELHLIHYSYGVNSTEKGDLSSESTVSRIRTEHFPLTLESARPSHTSQYLCASREAKISYNSPLHFGNGTRLTVT.